This TCR beta chain stems from a study of pediatric ulcerative colitis. In this sample, this clone turned up once. Its antigen is not known. TCRdb's table, derived via immunoSEQ multiplex PCR, lists solely in-frame clones and lacks some. This sample has fewer than 25,000 clones, with about two thirds found just once. The length of the CDR3 is 16 residues. The V and J ends lost 1 base and 1 base, in that order; junction bases with no gene match: 7. CDR1 is SGHRS, CDR2 YFSETQ, per germline. Rectal tissue came from one to two pinch biopsies taken at colonoscopy. Broader study findings: No controls had the two rectal clonotypes shared by ulcerative colitis patients.

The V and J genes are TRBV5-1 and TRBJ2-7; TRBD2 aligns across 8 bases. Sequencing was carried out using gut tissue. This clonotype originated in a boy aged 5-17 years with severe ulcerative colitis. Here the CDR3 reads CASSLPGGEWSYEQYF. CDR3 DNA sequence: TGCGCCAGCAGCTTGCCCGGGGGGGAATGGTCCTACGAGCAGTACTTC.